This TCR beta chain was retrieved from a study of shared clonotypes between healthy human individuals. Whole-study findings and limits: Donor clonotype sharing was expected to depend on sequencing depth. Around 5.3% of naive CD4 clonotypes were shared across a few donors.

Produced via immunoSEQ multiplex PCR; TCRdb's table is partial and in-frame only. The data hold a few million clones, with roughly 90% observed a single time. Comments on this clone: Its target is not known.

The CDR3 length is 13 residues. In germline, CDR1 is GTSNPN, CDR2 SVGIG (reference sequence). The V and J ends lost 3 bases and 12 bases, in that order; junction bases with no gene match: 6. This receptor was obtained from a man aged 18 to 30 in good health. Some clones in this sample may be carry-over from other donors' samples. Sequencing was performed on naive CD4+ T cells from PBMCs. Sample subset: CD45RA+ positively selected. The V and J genes are TRBV30 and TRBJ1-6; 9 positions match TRBD1. The CDR3 sequence is CAWRLDRGLPLHF. The DNA for the CDR3 is TGTGCCTGGAGACTGGACAGGGGATTACCCCTCCACTTT.